A single sample is the source of the 32 T cell receptor beta chains below, sequenced in a study of Tregs in tolerant kidney transplant recipients. Mixed chimerism was transient after nonmyeloablative marrow transplants from related graft donors. Using immunoSEQ multiplex PCR, the repertoire was profiled, and TCRdb retains in-frame clones only, with some absent. Seen here are tens of thousands of clones, roughly 93% observed once, and the top ten hold roughly 1.7%. The material was CD4+ T cells from blood (PBMCs), obtained 12 months after the transplant. Receptors were obtained from a human patient who received a combined kidney and bone marrow transplant. Some T cells may be the graft donor's.

V and J are TRBV9 and TRBJ2-5, with 8 bases aligning to TRBD2. The trim removed 0 bases at V and 4 bases at J, leaving 8 bases unmatched. This CDR3 comprises 16 residues. The germline V gene has CDR1 SGDLS and CDR2 YYNGEE. CDR3 nucleotide sequence: TGTGCCAGCAGCGTAGATGTCGGGGGGGCGGGAGAGACCCAGTACTTC. Translating it yields CASSVDVGGAGETQYF. The full variable domain, rest sourced from reference TRBV9 and TRBJ2-5, is DSGVTQTPKHLITATGQRVTLRCSPRSGDLSVYWYQQSLDQGLQFLIQYYNGEERAKGNILERFSAQQFPDLHSELNLSSLELGDSALYFCASSVDVGGAGETQYFGPGTRLLVL.

The CDR3 DNA reads TGTGCCAGCAGTGGTGCAGGTTGGAAAGAGACCCAGTACTTC. Translated, it gives CASSGAGWKETQYF. The rearrangement joins TRBV6-1 to TRBJ2-5, with D uncertain. CDR3 length equals 14 residues. Trimming shortened V by 4 bases and J by 3 bases, and 12 bases separated the two germline ends. Germline V gene sequence: CDR1 MNHNS, CDR2 SASEGT.

This chain links TRBV7-2 with TRBJ2-7; tentative D call: TRBD1 (5 bases). Germline-derived CDR1 and CDR2 are SGHTA and FQGNSA. V lost 5 bases and J 6 bases, leaving 17 bases between the germline ends. This CDR3 region has 14 residues. In nucleotides, the CDR3 is TGTGCCAGCAGCCCCAGGGTAATCTTTGTCGAGCAGTACTTC. This sequence encodes CASSPRVIFVEQYF.

This clone was seen only once. The chain employs TRBV18 and TRBJ2-1; a weak D match, TRBD2 (6 bases). The CDR3 is made up of 14 amino acids. The germline gives CDR1 KGHSH, CDR2 LQKENI. Trimming pared 4 bases from V and 4 bases from J, leaving 11 bases between. CDR3 sequence: CASSLMGGYNEQFF. The DNA for the CDR3 is TGTGCCAGCTCACTAATGGGGGGTTACAATGAGCAGTTCTTC.

The chain is built from TRBV7-2 and TRBJ1-2, with a weak D call TRBD1 (5 bases). This CDR3 region has 14 residues. V was trimmed by 5 bases and J by 2 bases, leaving 12 bases between them. Per the germline V gene, CDR1 is SGHTA and CDR2 is FQGNSA. The CDR3 region is CASSQQTGNYGYTF. The DNA for the CDR3 is TGTGCCAGCAGCCAACAAACAGGCAACTATGGCTACACCTTC.

The chain employs TRBV5-1 and TRBJ1-4; TRBD1 agrees at 11 bases. V was pared by 3 bases and J by 16 bases, with 8 bases of the junction left unmatched. The CDR3 runs to 13 residues. Per germline, CDR1 SGHRS and CDR2 YFSETQ. The CDR3 DNA reads as TGCGCCAGCAGCTCCGGGACAGGGGGTGATTGGTTTTTT. Protein: CASSSGTGGDWFF.

DNA for the CDR3: TGCGCCAGCAGCTTGATAAGTTTAGAAGAGACCCAGTACTTC. Translating it yields CASSLISLEETQYF. This chain joins TRBV5-1 and TRBJ2-5; D remains unclear. Per germline, CDR1 SGHRS and CDR2 YFSETQ. Trimming shortened V by 1 base and J by 3 bases, and 10 bases separated the two germline ends. This CDR3 is 14 amino acids long.

The CDR3 sequence: CASSSQGQPQHF. The CDR3 DNA reads TGTGCCAGCAGTTCCCAGGGGCAGCCCCAGCATTTT. This sequence joins TRBV28 and TRBJ1-5; perhaps TRBD1 as D (6 bases). The germline V gene encodes CDR1 MDHEN and CDR2 SYDVKM. V was clipped by 4 bases and J by 7 bases, with 8 bases between them. This CDR3 region has 12 residues.

The CDR3 DNA reads as TGTGCCTGGAGTCAGGGGACTGGCTACACCTTC. Its translation: CAWSQGTGYTF. The rearrangement uses TRBV30 and TRBJ1-2; D perhaps matches TRBD1 (6 bases). Germline-derived CDR1 and CDR2 are GTSNPN and SVGIG (reference sequence). The V gene lost 2 bases and the J gene lost 7 bases, with 8 bases spanning the gap. The CDR3 is 11 residues long.

The V call is TRBV27, the J call TRBJ1-1; 7 bases agree with TRBD1. The trim removed 4 bases at V and 5 bases at J, leaving 4 bases unmatched. The CDR3 covers 13 residues. The germline V gene has CDR1 MNHEY and CDR2 SMNVEV (reference sequence). CDR3 sequence reads: CASSSGGKTEAFF. CDR3 DNA sequence: TGTGCCAGCAGTTCAGGGGGAAAGACTGAAGCTTTCTTT.

J is TRBJ2-2 and V is TRBV11-3; D unclear. CDR3 length: 16 amino acids. Germline V CDR1 and CDR2: SGHNT, YENEEA. V lost 1 base to trimming and J lost 6 bases, with 15 bases between them. The DNA of the CDR3 is TGTGCCAGCAGCTTAGTGTCGCTAGGAAGCCCCGGGGAGCTGTTTTTT. It yields the protein CASSLVSLGSPGELFF.

The chain recombines TRBV7-3 with TRBJ1-5; the D is unclear. The germline CDR1 and CDR2 sequences are SGHTA and FQGTGA. CDR3 length equals 14 residues. Trimming pared 4 bases from V and 6 bases from J, leaving 13 bases between. The CDR3 loop is CASSSKGGGQPQHF. The CDR3 DNA is TGTGCCAGCAGCTCCAAGGGAGGAGGTCAGCCCCAGCATTTT.

The V and J genes are TRBV5-1 and TRBJ2-7, with D maybe TRBD1 (5 bases). Germline CDR1 is SGHRS and CDR2 is YFSETQ. The V gene lost 0 bases and the J gene lost 2 bases, with 12 bases spanning the gap. This CDR3 is built from 15 residues. For the CDR3, the DNA is TGCGCCAGCAGCTTGGCGGCAGGGCGGACCTACGAGCAGTACTTC. Its translation: CASSLAAGRTYEQYF.

The chain recombines TRBV19 with TRBJ2-2, with TRBD1 matching 11 bases. The V gene end was trimmed by 4 bases and the J gene end by 3 bases; junction bases not matched to a gene: 1. Germline V gives CDR1 LNHDA, CDR2 SQIVND (reference sequence). The CDR3 loop spans 15 amino acids. The CDR3 protein is CASSKDRGHTGELFF. The CDR3 DNA reads TGTGCCAGTAGTAAGGACAGGGGGCACACCGGGGAGCTGTTTTTT.

The chain couples TRBV7-9 to TRBJ1-1; 7 nucleotides match TRBD1. From germline, CDR1 is SEHNR and CDR2 FQNEAQ (reference sequence). The CDR3 consists of 14 residues. The V segment lost 3 bases and the J segment 4 bases; nucleotides outside the gene matches: 5. For the CDR3, the DNA is TGTGCCAGCAGCTTGGCCAGGGGGTCCACTGAAGCTTTCTTT. It encodes CASSLARGSTEAFF.

The CDR3, as DNA: TGTGCCAGCAGCCCACAGGGTTTGGAGACCCAGTACTTC. Encoded protein: CASSPQGLETQYF. This rearrangement joins TRBV6-5 to TRBJ2-5; perhaps TRBD1 as D (6 bases). Germline V gene data show CDR1 as MNHEY and CDR2 as SVGAGI. Deletions cut 6 bases from V and 5 bases from J, with 13 bases between. The CDR3 has 13 amino acids.

The chain recombines TRBV28 with TRBJ1-1; the D is unclear. CDR3 size: 15 residues. The germline V gene encodes CDR1 MDHEN and CDR2 SYDVKM. V gave up 2 bases and J gave up 1 base, with 11 bases separating them. CDR3 sequence (DNA): TGTGCCAGCAGTTTAATGGGGAGCGGGAACACTGAAGCTTTCTTT. It translates to CASSLMGSGNTEAFF.

The genes are TRBV7-9 and TRBJ2-5; perhaps TRBD1 as D (5 bases). This CDR3 has 12 residues. V lost 6 bases to trimming and J lost 5 bases, with 10 bases between them. Germline CDR1 and CDR2: SEHNR and FQNEAQ (reference sequence). The CDR3 sequence: CASSSGLETQYF. CDR3 bases: TGTGCCAGCAGTTCAGGGCTGGAGACCCAGTACTTC.

V gene TRBV28 combines with J gene TRBJ2-3, with 7 nucleotides matching TRBD1. The CDR3 is made up of 14 amino acids. V shed 5 bases and J 10 bases; nucleotides not matched to a gene: 12. CDR1 is MDHEN and CDR2 is SYDVKM in the germline V gene. As DNA, the CDR3 is TGTGCCAGCAGTCCGCGACAGGGTCGGTATCCGCAGTATTTT. Protein sequence: CASSPRQGRYPQYF.

The chain uses TRBV5-1 and TRBJ2-7; TRBD1 agrees at 7 bases. Unmatched junction bases numbered 6, after V lost 5 bases and J lost 4 bases. CDR3 size: 13 residues. The germline CDR1 and CDR2 sequences are SGHRS and YFSETQ. This CDR3 is CASRYDREYEQYF. As DNA, the CDR3 is TGCGCCAGCAGATACGACAGGGAATACGAGCAGTACTTC. The variable domain in full, completed from reference TRBV5-1 and TRBJ2-7, reads KAGVTQTPRYLIKTRGQQVTLSCSPISGHRSVSWYQQTPGQGLQFLFEYFSETQRNKGNFPGRFSGRQFSNSRSEMNVSTLELGDSALYLCASRYDREYEQYFGPGTRLTVT.

The rearrangement joins TRBV9 to TRBJ2-3, with a tentative D call TRBD2 (6 bases). CDR3 length: 15 residues. Trimming cost V 0 bases and J 3 bases, with 11 bases left between them. Germline V gene sequence: CDR1 SGDLS, CDR2 YYNGEE. DNA for the CDR3: TGTGCCAGCAGCGTAGGCGGGGCCATTACAGATACGCAGTATTTT. Encoded protein: CASSVGGAITDTQYF.

This sequence joins TRBV6-5 and TRBJ1-2, with no clear D. The CDR3 length is 13 residues. Germline V CDR1 and CDR2: MNHEY, SVGAGI. Trimming shortened V by 5 bases and J by 2 bases, and 9 bases separated the two germline ends. The DNA of the CDR3 is TGTGCCAGCAGTCCGACACCGAACTATGGCTACACCTTC. This gives the protein CASSPTPNYGYTF.

The chain uses TRBV6-1 and TRBJ2-1; 7 bases line up with TRBD2. V lost 6 bases to trimming and J lost 8 bases; unmatched junction nucleotides: 13. CDR1 is MNHNS, CDR2 SASEGT, per germline. The CDR3 extends over 15 amino acids. CDR3: CASRDRLARGDEQFF. The CDR3 DNA reads TGTGCCAGCAGGGATCGACTAGCTAGGGGAGATGAGCAGTTCTTC.

This sequence joins TRBV9 and TRBJ2-3; TRBD1 aligns across 7 bases. Germline V CDR1 and CDR2: SGDLS, YYNGEE. V trimming: 2 bases; J trimming: 8 bases; junction bases outside the gene matches: 8. The CDR3 length is 14 residues. The CDR3 sequence is CASSVRQGWGTQYF. The CDR3, as DNA: TGTGCCAGCAGCGTGAGACAGGGCTGGGGTACGCAGTATTTT.

The rearrangement joins TRBV7-2 to TRBJ2-7; 8 nucleotides agree with TRBD1. The CDR3 totals 16 residues. Losses at the gene ends were 5 bases for V and 2 bases for J; bases not matched to a gene: 11. Germline CDR1 SGHTA, CDR2 FQGNSA. This chain's CDR3 is CASSKIADRAAYEQYF. Here the CDR3 DNA reads TGTGCCAGCAGCAAAATCGCGGACAGGGCCGCCTACGAGCAGTACTTC.

On this clone itself: The same CDR3 also results from other DNA sequences found in this sample. This chain connects TRBV5-1 to TRBJ2-7, with TRBD2 matching over 8 bases. The germline CDR1 and CDR2 sequences are SGHRS and YFSETQ. Losses at the gene ends were 4 bases for V and 4 bases for J; bases not matched to a gene: 7. The CDR3 sequence is 14 residues long. CDR3 amino acids: CASSGGTSAYEQYF. The CDR3, as DNA: TGCGCCAGCAGCGGCGGGACTAGTGCTTACGAGCAGTACTTC.

The chain uses TRBV29-1 and TRBJ1-1; TRBD1 aligns across 11 bases. Germline V gives CDR1 SQVTM, CDR2 ANQGSEA. V lost 7 bases to trimming and J lost 6 bases; unmatched junction nucleotides: 7. The CDR3 has 13 residues. In DNA, the CDR3 is TGCAGCGGAAACCGGGACAGGGGGTCTGAAGCTTTCTTT. This translates into CSGNRDRGSEAFF.

This clone was found a few times. V usage is TRBV9 and J usage is TRBJ2-7, with 10 bases fitting TRBD1. The CDR3 totals 15 residues. Germline CDR1 is SGDLS and CDR2 is YYNGEE. With V trimmed by 4 bases and J by 3 bases, 7 bases remained unmatched. The chain's CDR3 is CASSFRDRGFYEQYF. CDR3 sequence (DNA): TGTGCCAGCAGCTTCCGGGACAGGGGCTTCTACGAGCAGTACTTC.

This chain uses TRBV7-3 with TRBJ2-7; D might be TRBD2 (5 bases). This CDR3 has 16 residues. V lost 2 bases, J lost 2 bases, and 16 bases lay in between. The V gene's germline CDR1 is SGHTA and CDR2 FQGTGA. CDR3 loop: CASSLLWSEEAYEQYF. CDR3 DNA: TGTGCCAGCAGCTTATTGTGGTCAGAGGAGGCCTACGAGCAGTACTTC.

The genes are TRBV19 and TRBJ1-6; D possibly corresponds to TRBD1 (5 bases). Trimming removed 5 bases from V and 5 bases from J, with 13 bases in between. This CDR3 region has 15 residues. CDR1 is LNHDA, CDR2 SQIVND, per germline (reference sequence). CDR3 amino acids: CASSVQGGDNSPLHF. CDR3 DNA sequence: TGTGCCAGTAGTGTGCAGGGAGGGGATAATTCACCCCTCCACTTT.

The rearrangement uses TRBV10-1 and TRBJ2-3; no firm D call. The germline gives CDR1 WNHNN, CDR2 SYGVQD (reference sequence). V lost 3 bases to trimming and J lost 1 base, with 14 bases between them. The CDR3 runs to 16 residues. The CDR3 DNA sequence: TGCGCCAGCAGTGAAAGGAGTGGCGTGGGCACAGATACGCAGTATTTT. This encodes CASSERSGVGTDTQYF.

This clone was counted once. This chain joins TRBV5-5 and TRBJ2-7; 11 bases are a match to TRBD1. CDR3 length equals 15 residues. V lost 4 bases to trimming and J lost 5 bases; unmatched junction nucleotides: 8. The V gene's germline CDR1 is SGHKS and CDR2 YYEKEE (reference sequence). Written as DNA, the CDR3 is TGTGCCAGCAGCATCGGACAGGGGGCGCTAAACGAGCAGTACTTC. Its protein product is CASSIGQGALNEQYF.